Following are 15 T cell receptor beta chains from one sample sequenced in a study of T-cell memory formation after mild COVID-19. TCRdb reanalysed the 5' RACE reads using MiXCR and keeps one entry per CDR3 protein. The sample gives 400,000 to 500,000 distinct CDR3 sequences, over 15% of which show up once; approximately 8.4% is in the top ten. The source material was PBMCs or a T cell subset sorted from them (not recorded which). The receptors here all came from an adult woman who had mild COVID-19 (a few samples of this study predate the infection). Cell type and time point are not known.

This clonotype was seen more than once but under ten times. The chain carries TRBV13 and TRBJ2-5, with 8 bases fitting TRBD1. V gave up 5 bases and J gave up 3 bases; unmatched junction bases: 8. Germline lookup yields CDR1 PRHDT and CDR2 FYEKMQ (reference sequence). This CDR3 region has 15 residues. CDR3 DNA sequence: TGTGCCAGCAGCCCTGGGGGGACAGGAAAAGAGACCCAGTACTTC. Its translation is CASSPGGTGKETQYF.

The chain carries TRBV6-1 and TRBJ1-2; TRBD1 agrees at 7 bases. The CDR3 contains 14 residues. The germline gives CDR1 MNHNS, CDR2 SASEGT. The V gene end was trimmed by 2 bases and the J gene end by 7 bases; junction bases not matched to a gene: 7. CDR3: CASSEFRGRVGYTF. The CDR3 DNA is TGTGCCAGCAGTGAATTCAGGGGGAGGGTTGGCTACACCTTC.

This clonotype turned up a few times. This chain joins TRBV20-1 and TRBJ2-7; tentative D call: TRBD2 (6 bases). Germline CDR1 is DFQATT and CDR2 is SNEGSKA (reference sequence). Deletions cut 3 bases from V and 1 base from J, with 13 bases between. The CDR3 totals 14 residues. CDR3 sequence (DNA): TGCAGTGCTAGTCTAGGAGGGGATTCCTACGAGCAGTACTTC. Translation: CSASLGGDSYEQYF.

The CDR3 sequence is CASSQAAGYRISTDTQYF. The CDR3 DNA is TGTGCCAGCAGCCAAGCCGCAGGGTACCGCATTAGCACAGATACGCAGTATTTT. The chain carries TRBV4-2 and TRBJ2-3; D is perhaps TRBD1 (5 bases). Between the trimmed V and J ends, which lost 1 base and 0 bases, there was a span of 17 bases. This CDR3 comprises 18 residues. The germline gives CDR1 LGHNA, CDR2 YNFKEQ.

J is TRBJ1-2 and V is TRBV5-1; 7 bases align to TRBD1. Germline V gives CDR1 SGHRS, CDR2 YFSETQ. CDR3 length: 13 amino acids. V lost 5 bases and J lost 4; bases outside the gene matches: 5. CDR3 amino acids: CASRLTGIYGYTF. In DNA, the CDR3 is TGCGCCAGCAGACTGACAGGGATCTATGGCTACACCTTC.

This clonotype has a handful of counts. The chain has TRBV7-3 and TRBJ1-1; D possibly corresponds to TRBD1 (5 bases). This CDR3 is 15 amino acids long. Germline CDR1 and CDR2: SGHTA and FQGTGA. Deletions cut 0 bases from V and 0 bases from J, with 8 bases between. The chain's CDR3 is CASSLTRGMNTEAFF. CDR3 coding DNA: TGTGCCAGCAGCTTAACCCGGGGGATGAACACTGAAGCTTTCTTT.

The gene calls are TRBV20-1 and TRBJ2-5; D is possibly TRBD2 (6 bases). V was shortened by 3 bases and J by 7 bases, with 15 bases between the two germline ends. Germline CDR1 and CDR2: DFQATT and SNEGSKA (reference sequence). The CDR3 extends over 13 amino acids. The CDR3 here is CSASWRGWGTQYF. The CDR3 coding sequence is TGCAGTGCTAGTTGGAGGGGCTGGGGGACCCAGTACTTC.

This clonotype was seen more than once but under ten times. The J gene is TRBJ2-1, the V gene TRBV3-2; the D segment call TRBD1 is taken from the table without a DNA check. TRBV3-2 is flagged as a pseudogene. The CDR3 length is 18 residues. The CDR3: CASSQDRPLGIAYNEQFF. The CDR3 DNA reads TGTGCCAGCAGCCAAGATCGCCCCTTAGGTATCGCCTACAATGAGCAGTTCTTC.

This chain connects TRBV6-2 or TRBV6-3 to TRBJ2-7, with 9 nucleotides matching TRBD2. The V and J ends lost 4 bases and 3 bases, in that order; junction bases with no gene match: 10. Per germline, CDR1 MNHEY and CDR2 SVGEGT. The CDR3 consists of 16 residues. The CDR3 sequence: CASSFRLLAGNYEQYF. CDR3 nucleotide sequence: TGTGCCAGCAGTTTTCGACTTCTAGCGGGGAACTACGAGCAGTACTTC.

This clonotype was picked up a small number of times. This rearrangement joins TRBV12-3 or TRBV12-4 to TRBJ1-1; no reliable D call. CDR3 length: 14 residues. Trimming left V 1 base short and J 4 bases short, with 10 bases between. This chain's CDR3 is CASSLGMEGTEAFF. The CDR3 nucleotides read TGTGCCAGCAGTTTAGGGATGGAGGGCACTGAAGCTTTCTTT.

The chain couples TRBV20-1 to TRBJ1-1, with D maybe TRBD1 (6 bases). The germline CDR1 and CDR2 sequences are DFQATT and SNEGSKA (reference sequence). The CDR3 loop spans 14 amino acids. Trimming took 7 bases from V and 3 from J, leaving 18 bases between them. The CDR3 loop reads CSVPRPGADTEAFF. DNA of the CDR3: TGCAGTGTTCCCCGCCCGGGGGCGGACACTGAAGCTTTCTTT.

CDR3: CASSLGTKGYEQYF. The CDR3 bases are TGTGCCAGCAGCTTAGGTACCAAGGGTTACGAGCAGTACTTC. This chain connects TRBV7-9 to TRBJ2-7; D remains unclear. Germline loops: CDR1 SEHNR, CDR2 FQNEAQ (reference sequence). CDR3 size: 14 residues. V gave up 1 base and J gave up 4 bases, with 11 bases separating them.

This clonotype was found a few times. This chain joins TRBV10-3 and TRBJ2-2, with D perhaps given as TRBD1 or TRBD2 (5 bases each). The CDR3 loop spans 13 amino acids. Germline V gene sequence: CDR1 ENHRY, CDR2 SYGVKD. The CDR3 DNA sequence: TGTGCTGTAAGGATAGGGACCACCGGGGAGCTGTTTTTT. This gives the protein CAVRIGTTGELFF.

V is TRBV6-2 or TRBV6-3 and J is TRBJ2-5; 13 bases line up with TRBD2. The V segment lost 2 bases and the J segment 4 bases; nucleotides outside the gene matches: 1. Germline V gene data show CDR1 as MNHEY and CDR2 as SVGEGT. There are 15 residues in the CDR3. The CDR3 region is CASSYRTSGRETQYF. The DNA for the CDR3 is TGTGCCAGCAGTTACCGGACTAGCGGGAGAGAGACCCAGTACTTC.

There are many counts of this clonotype. The CDR3 region is CASSRTGSSDTQYF. DNA for the CDR3: TGCGCCAGCAGCCGGACAGGGTCATCAGATACGCAGTATTTT. The gene calls are TRBV5-1 and TRBJ2-3; 8 nucleotides match TRBD1. The V segment lost 4 bases and the J segment 4 bases; nucleotides outside the gene matches: 5. Per the germline V gene, CDR1 is SGHRS and CDR2 is YFSETQ. The CDR3 contains 14 residues.